Shown below are 28 T cell receptor beta chains from a single sample sequenced in a study of early T cells in non-severe SARS-CoV-2 infection. TCRdb recomputed calls from the 5' RACE reads with MiXCR, one row per CDR3 protein. The profile covers about 90,000 distinct CDR3 sequences, with 12% appearing a single time and 4.4% taken by the ten largest. The specimen comprised whole blood, sampled at baseline. The source of these receptors is an adult who was a healthcare worker with PCR-confirmed SARS-CoV-2 infection or an uninfected control (not recorded which).

At least ten counts were recorded for this clonotype. The germline gene is not matched at one end of the junction; a read error may be the cause. The chain combines TRBV7-2 with TRBJ2-5; tentative D call: TRBD2 (6 bases). The germline CDR1 and CDR2 sequences are SGHTA and FQGNSA. The length of the CDR3 is 12 residues. The CDR3 DNA reads TGTGCCAGCAGCTTAGGGACCGGGACTTATATCTTC. Its protein is CASSLGTGTYIF.

This clonotype was observed a few times. The V call is TRBV20-1, the J call TRBJ2-7; 12 bases match TRBD2. CDR1 is DFQATT and CDR2 is SNEGSKA in the germline V gene (reference sequence). The CDR3 extends over 12 amino acids. V lost 5 bases to trimming and J lost 7 bases; unmatched junction nucleotides: 3. The CDR3 coding sequence is TGCAGTGCTTCGACTAGCGGGAGTGAGCAGTACTTC. As protein: CSASTSGSEQYF.

This clonotype was detected ten times or more. The gene calls are TRBV5-1 and TRBJ2-1; TRBD2 aligns across 9 bases. CDR3 length: 16 amino acids. J gave up 10 bases and V 0 bases, and 11 bases lay outside the gene matches. Germline assignment: CDR1 SGHRS and CDR2 YFSETQ. The CDR3 protein is CASSLAKSGRQGEQFF. The CDR3 nucleotides read TGCGCCAGCAGCTTGGCCAAGAGCGGGAGGCAAGGGGAGCAGTTCTTC.

This clonotype was picked up many times. The chain uses TRBV28 and TRBJ1-2; D remains unclear. The CDR3 spans 13 residues. V lost 3 bases, J lost 3 bases, and 8 bases lay in between. Germline CDR1 is MDHEN and CDR2 is SYDVKM. Here the CDR3 reads CASSFSGYYGYTF. The CDR3 nucleotides read TGTGCCAGCAGTTTTTCGGGATACTATGGCTACACCTTC.

This clonotype was observed many times. The chain employs TRBV6-4 and TRBJ2-1; D is possibly TRBD1 (6 bases). Germline assignment: CDR1 MRHNA and CDR2 SNTAGT. The CDR3 is made up of 14 amino acids. The ends were cut back, 4 bases at V and 3 bases at J, with 10 bases in the middle. The CDR3 loop reads CASSADSSYNEQFF. Here the CDR3 DNA reads TGTGCCAGCAGTGCGGACAGCAGCTACAATGAGCAGTTCTTC.

In DNA, the CDR3 is TGTGCCAGCAGTTACAAGGAGAACACTGAAGCTTTCTTT. The encoded protein is CASSYKENTEAFF. V usage is TRBV6-5 and J usage is TRBJ1-1; no clear D gene. The CDR3 consists of 13 residues. Per germline, CDR1 MNHEY and CDR2 SVGAGI. The germline V and J ends were trimmed by 2 bases and 1 base, with 5 bases remaining between them.

This clonotype was found a few times. The chain combines TRBV20-1 with TRBJ1-1; D possibly corresponds to TRBD1 (5 bases). Per germline, CDR1 DFQATT and CDR2 SNEGSKA (reference sequence). The CDR3 is 14 residues long. Trimming left V 0 bases short and J 11 bases short, with 19 bases between. CDR3 sequence reads: CSARDQGPTKFAFF. The CDR3 nucleotides read TGCAGTGCTAGAGATCAGGGCCCGACGAAGTTCGCTTTCTTT.

Only a few counts were recorded for this clonotype. V usage is TRBV10-2 and J usage is TRBJ1-1, with 9 bases matching TRBD1. Unmatched junction bases numbered 11, after V lost 6 bases and J lost 6 bases. In germline, CDR1 is WSHSY, CDR2 SAAADI. CDR3 length: 15 residues. CDR3 region: CASRALDRGFAEAFF. The CDR3 DNA reads as TGCGCCAGCAGAGCCTTGGACAGGGGATTCGCTGAAGCTTTCTTT.

The gene calls are TRBV6-1 and TRBJ2-7, with 10 bases fitting TRBD2. After removal of 5 bases from V and 2 bases from J, the junction contained 9 bases not matched to a gene. Germline CDR1 and CDR2: MNHNS and SASEGT. The CDR3 is 16 amino acids. CDR3 residues: CASSPLAGVVPYEQYF. The CDR3 DNA reads TGTGCCAGCAGTCCCCTAGCGGGAGTAGTCCCCTACGAGCAGTACTTC.

This chain uses TRBV30 with TRBJ1-2; D gene ambiguous. Germline lookup yields CDR1 GTSNPN and CDR2 SVGIG (reference sequence). Trimming left V 5 bases short and J 3 bases short, with 7 bases between. The CDR3 runs 11 residues. Here the CDR3 reads CAWLRDYGYTF. Written as DNA, the CDR3 is TGTGCCTGGCTGAGGGACTATGGCTACACCTTC.

This clonotype came up once. The chain couples TRBV7-3 to TRBJ1-1; no clear D. The CDR3 contains 13 residues. Between the trimmed V and J ends, which lost 4 bases and 4 bases, there was a span of 10 bases. Germline V gene sequence: CDR1 SGHTA, CDR2 FQGTGA. CDR3 protein: CASSWKRGTEAFF. The CDR3 DNA follows: TGTGCCAGCAGCTGGAAACGGGGCACTGAAGCTTTCTTT.

This clonotype was recorded many times. This chain uses TRBV19 with TRBJ2-1; no clear D. Trimming pared 2 bases from V and 4 bases from J, leaving 6 bases between. Germline V gives CDR1 LNHDA, CDR2 SQIVND (reference sequence). The CDR3 has 13 residues. In DNA form, the CDR3 reads TGTGCCAGTAGTATAAGTGGGTACAATGAGCAGTTCTTC. It codes for CASSISGYNEQFF.

The gene calls are TRBV6-5 and TRBJ2-3; the D is unclear. Trimming removed 5 bases from V and 3 bases from J, with 15 bases in between. The CDR3 has 15 residues. Germline assignment: CDR1 MNHEY and CDR2 SVGAGI. In DNA, the CDR3 is TGTGCCAGCAGTCAGCTAGATCCCCGAACAGATACGCAGTATTTT. Translating it yields CASSQLDPRTDTQYF.

There are a few counts of this clonotype. V gene TRBV28 combines with J gene TRBJ1-1; D not resolved. CDR3 size: 14 residues. From germline, CDR1 is MDHEN and CDR2 SYDVKM. V was clipped by 4 bases and J by 1 base, with 10 bases between them. The CDR3 is CASSSRTPNTEAFF. CDR3 in DNA: TGTGCCAGCAGTTCGAGAACACCGAACACTGAAGCTTTCTTT.

Ten or more counts support this clonotype. The chain couples TRBV5-1 to TRBJ2-3; no clear D. Germline CDR1 reads SGHRS; CDR2 reads YFSETQ. CDR3 length: 16 amino acids. V lost 0 bases to trimming and J lost 0 bases, with 11 bases between them. This CDR3 is CASSLASSSSTDTQYF. In nucleotides, the CDR3 is TGCGCCAGCAGCTTGGCTAGTTCTTCTAGCACAGATACGCAGTATTTT.

This clonotype was seen ten or more times. The chain is built from TRBV20-1 and TRBJ2-1; D is unresolved. V was pared by 5 bases and J by 4 bases, with 12 bases between. Per the germline V gene, CDR1 is DFQATT and CDR2 is SNEGSKA (reference sequence). The CDR3 consists of 13 residues. CDR3 sequence (DNA): TGCAGTGCTCCGTCCCAGTCTTACAATGAGCAGTTCTTC. Encoded protein: CSAPSQSYNEQFF.

The CDR3 reads CSASITGTRGNTIYF. The CDR3 DNA follows: TGCAGTGCTAGTATCACAGGGACACGAGGAAACACCATATATTTT. The rearrangement links TRBV20-1 to TRBJ1-3, with D perhaps TRBD1 (6 bases). The CDR3 is made up of 15 amino acids. The germline gives CDR1 DFQATT, CDR2 SNEGSKA (reference sequence). Trimming took 3 bases from V and 4 from J, leaving 16 bases between them.

The gene calls are TRBV6-5 and TRBJ1-6; D may be TRBD1 (5 bases). Germline CDR1 is MNHEY and CDR2 is SVGAGI. The CDR3 spans 15 residues. Trimming removed 7 bases at V and 4 bases at J, with 14 bases between. CDR3 protein: CASNGGSPYNSPLHF. The CDR3 nucleotides read TGTGCCAGCAACGGGGGGTCCCCTTATAATTCACCCCTCCACTTT.

V gene TRBV29-1 combines with J gene TRBJ2-1; possible D gene TRBD2, 7 bases. This CDR3 has 15 residues. Trimming left V 8 bases short and J 3 bases short, with 20 bases between. The germline V gene has CDR1 SQVTM and CDR2 ANQGSEA. CDR3 nucleotides: TGCAGCTCTGGGGGGGGCAGGAGGCACTACAATGAGCAGTTCTTC. Its translation is CSSGGGRRHYNEQFF.

The rearrangement uses TRBV5-4 and TRBJ1-1; TRBD1 aligns across 9 bases. CDR3 length: 19 residues. The germline gives CDR1 SGHNT, CDR2 YYREEE (reference sequence). The junction had 20 bases not matched to a gene; V was cut back by 5 bases and J by 3 bases. The CDR3 DNA reads TGTGCCAGCAGATCGGCAAAGGACGGACAGGGGTTTCGGGACACTGAAGCTTTCTTT. This codes for CASRSAKDGQGFRDTEAFF. Drawing the rest from reference TRBV5-4 and TRBJ1-1, the complete variable domain is ETGVTQSPTHLIKTRGQQVTLRCSSQSGHNTVSWYQQALGQGPQFIFQYYREEENGRGNFPPRFSGLQFPNYSSELNVNALELDDSALYLCASRSAKDGQGFRDTEAFFGQGTRLTVV.

This clonotype occurred a few times. The chain combines TRBV5-4 with TRBJ2-1, with D possibly TRBD1 on 5 matching bases. The CDR3 has 14 amino acids. V was trimmed by 4 bases and J by 4 bases, leaving 12 bases between them. Germline CDR1 is SGHNT and CDR2 is YYREEE (reference sequence). CDR3 in DNA: TGTGCCAGCAGCCCTGGGAAGGGGTACAATGAGCAGTTCTTC. The encoded protein is CASSPGKGYNEQFF.

This chain links TRBV6-2 or TRBV6-3 with TRBJ2-1; tentative D call: TRBD2 (5 bases). V shed 8 bases and J shed 4 bases, with 18 bases lying between them. Germline lookup yields CDR1 MNHEY and CDR2 SVGEGT. The CDR3 is 15 amino acids. CDR3 sequence (DNA): TGTGCCAGCCGCTCGGGAATCGTGTCTTACAATGAGCAGTTCTTC. Translating gives CASRSGIVSYNEQFF.

The chain recombines TRBV5-1 with TRBJ1-2; the D gene is possibly TRBD1 (6 bases). Germline CDR1 reads SGHRS; CDR2 reads YFSETQ. V was pared by 4 bases and J by 3 bases, with 16 bases between. CDR3 length equals 15 residues. The CDR3 protein is CASSSTGATDYGYTF. CDR3 bases: TGCGCCAGCAGCAGTACGGGGGCGACGGACTATGGCTACACCTTC.

This clonotype was picked up a small number of times. V and J are TRBV6-2 or TRBV6-3 and TRBJ2-3, with TRBD2 matching over 9 bases. The CDR3 is 17 amino acids. Germline CDR1 is MNHEY and CDR2 is SVGEGT. V lost 6 bases, J lost 2 bases, and 12 bases stayed unmatched. Here the CDR3 DNA reads TGTGCCAGCAGGGGGGCTAGCGGGGATATCTTCACAGATACGCAGTATTTT. Encoded protein: CASRGASGDIFTDTQYF.

The chain combines TRBV3-1 with TRBJ1-2, with D maybe TRBD1 (6 bases). Trimming removed 4 bases at V and 1 base at J, with 13 bases between. Per germline, CDR1 LGHDT and CDR2 YNNKEL (reference sequence). This CDR3 has 15 amino acids. CDR3 DNA sequence: TGTGCCAGCAGCCCGAGGACAGCAGATAACTATGGCTACACCTTC. Protein sequence: CASSPRTADNYGYTF.

This clonotype occurred a few times. This chain joins TRBV6-1 and TRBJ2-1; possibly TRBD1 or TRBD2 for D (5 bases each). Germline CDR1 and CDR2: MNHNS and SASEGT. The CDR3 covers 15 residues. The ends were cut back, 7 bases at V and 4 bases at J, with 17 bases in the middle. DNA of the CDR3: TGTGCCAGCAATCGGGACCCTGGGGAGTACAATGAGCAGTTCTTC. Its translation is CASNRDPGEYNEQFF.

This clonotype was seen many times. The V call is TRBV10-2, the J call TRBJ1-1; 10 bases are shared with TRBD1. Germline V gene lookup returns CDR1 WSHSY and CDR2 SAAADI. V shed 6 bases and J 8 bases; nucleotides not matched to a gene: 3. CDR3 size: 12 residues. The CDR3 region is CASSDRGREAFF. The CDR3 DNA sequence: TGCGCCAGCAGCGACAGGGGGCGAGAAGCTTTCTTT.

This clonotype was counted only a few times. This chain joins TRBV6-6 and TRBJ1-5, with a tentative D call TRBD1 (5 bases). CDR1 MNHNY and CDR2 SVGAGI come from the germline V gene (reference sequence). The CDR3 has 15 residues. V was clipped by 7 bases and J by 3 bases, with 16 bases between them. The CDR3 protein is CASTIPGGFNQPQHF. CDR3 DNA: TGTGCCAGCACCATCCCGGGGGGATTCAATCAGCCCCAGCATTTT.